A selection of T cell receptor beta chains follows, all from one sample in a study of shared clonotypes between healthy human individuals. Repertoires were generated with immunoSEQ multiplex PCR, while TCRdb's copy carries only in-frame clones and drops some. This table holds 2 million to 2.5 million clones, more than 85% found once. Material for sequencing was naive CD4+ T cells from PBMCs. Receptors were obtained from a man younger than 35 in good health. Some clones in this sample may be carry-over from other donors' samples. Each CDR3 is given with its conserved first and last residue. D genes are given only for firm matches. The listing skips clone size in some rows; elsewhere it reads once, few, many or a size class.

d_gene: TRBD2; abundance: .; v_gene: TRBV6-6; j_gene: TRBJ2-2; CDR3aa: CASSWTGGANTGELFF; CDR3nt: TGTGCCAGCAGTTGGACGGGAGGGGCGAACACCGGGGAGCTGTTTTTT
d_gene: .; abundance: .; v_gene: TRBV7-8; j_gene: TRBJ1-1; CDR3aa: CASSPAGRVAEAFF; CDR3nt: TGTGCCAGCAGCCCCGCGGGCAGGGTCGCTGAAGCTTTCTTT
d_gene: TRBD2; abundance: .; v_gene: TRBV4-1; j_gene: TRBJ2-5; CDR3aa: CASSPSPSGTETQYF; CDR3nt: TGCGCCAGCAGCCCCTCGCCTAGCGGGACTGAGACCCAGTACTTC
d_gene: .; abundance: .; v_gene: TRBV7-8; j_gene: TRBJ2-5; CDR3aa: CASSLRSGLQETQYF; CDR3nt: TGTGCCAGCAGCCTACGGTCGGGGCTCCAAGAGACCCAGTACTTC
d_gene: .; abundance: .; v_gene: TRBV30; j_gene: TRBJ2-7; CDR3aa: CAWISGSGLRGEQYF; CDR3nt: TGTGCCTGGATTTCCGGGTCAGGCCTGAGGGGCGAGCAGTACTTC
d_gene: .; abundance: .; v_gene: TRBV27; j_gene: TRBJ2-4; CDR3aa: CASSSSGLRVAKNIQYF; CDR3nt: TGTGCCAGCAGTTCCTCGGGCCTTAGAGTAGCCAAAAACATTCAGTACTTC
d_gene: TRBD1; abundance: few; v_gene: TRBV6-5; j_gene: TRBJ1-3; CDR3aa: CASSYSGQGAGNTIYF; CDR3nt: TGTGCCAGCAGTTACTCAGGACAGGGGGCTGGAAACACCATATATTTT
d_gene: .; abundance: .; v_gene: TRBV5-6; j_gene: TRBJ2-3; CDR3aa: CASSLQISSTDTQYF; CDR3nt: TGTGCCAGCAGCTTGCAAATCTCTAGCACAGATACGCAGTATTTT
d_gene: TRBD1; abundance: .; v_gene: TRBV5-1; j_gene: TRBJ2-7; CDR3aa: CASSLETGGHEQYF; CDR3nt: TGCGCCAGCAGCTTGGAGACAGGGGGACACGAGCAGTACTTC
d_gene: .; abundance: .; v_gene: TRBV28; j_gene: TRBJ2-7; CDR3aa: CASSLPDGNEQYF; CDR3nt: TGTGCCAGCAGTTTACCTGATGGGAACGAGCAGTACTTC
d_gene: .; abundance: .; v_gene: TRBV28; j_gene: TRBJ2-4; CDR3aa: CASSRKDTPKNIQYF; CDR3nt: TGTGCCAGCAGCCGCAAGGACACCCCGAAAAACATTCAGTACTTC
d_gene: TRBD2; abundance: once; v_gene: TRBV5-1; j_gene: TRBJ2-2; CDR3aa: CASTGSGFTGELFF; CDR3nt: TGCGCCAGCACGGGTAGCGGGTTCACCGGGGAGCTGTTTTTT
d_gene: .; abundance: .; v_gene: TRBV6-1; j_gene: TRBJ2-7; CDR3aa: CASGRTTSYEQYF; CDR3nt: TGTGCCAGCGGTAGGACTACTTCCTACGAGCAGTACTTC
d_gene: .; abundance: .; v_gene: TRBV7-9; j_gene: TRBJ1-2; CDR3aa: CASSKQGSGYTF; CDR3nt: TGTGCCAGCAGCAAACAGGGATCTGGCTACACCTTC
d_gene: .; abundance: .; v_gene: TRBV5-6; j_gene: TRBJ2-1; CDR3aa: CASSLMAAYNEQFF; CDR3nt: TGTGCCAGCAGCTTGATGGCAGCATACAATGAGCAGTTCTTC
d_gene: TRBD2; abundance: .; v_gene: TRBV28; j_gene: TRBJ2-7; CDR3aa: CASSTSGRTYEQYF; CDR3nt: TGTGCCAGCAGCACTAGCGGGAGAACCTACGAGCAGTACTTC
d_gene: .; abundance: .; v_gene: TRBV28; j_gene: TRBJ1-2; CDR3aa: CASSPPDYGYTF; CDR3nt: TGTGCCAGCAGTCCCCCTGACTATGGCTACACCTTC
d_gene: TRBD1; abundance: .; v_gene: TRBV4-1; j_gene: TRBJ1-4; CDR3aa: CASSQEAPGTGNEKLFF; CDR3nt: TGCGCCAGCAGCCAAGAAGCCCCCGGGACAGGGAATGAAAAACTGTTTTTT
d_gene: TRBD1; abundance: .; v_gene: TRBV7-6; j_gene: TRBJ2-7; CDR3aa: CASSFEQGAPYEQYF; CDR3nt: TGTGCCAGCAGCTTTGAACAGGGGGCCCCCTACGAGCAGTACTTC
d_gene: .; abundance: .; v_gene: TRBV7-3; j_gene: TRBJ1-3; CDR3aa: CASSLDGGRGNTIYF; CDR3nt: TGTGCCAGCAGCTTAGATGGTGGCAGAGGAAACACCATATATTTT
d_gene: .; abundance: few; v_gene: TRBV11-3; j_gene: TRBJ2-2; CDR3aa: CASSTTGELFF; CDR3nt: TGTGCCAGCAGCACCACCGGGGAGCTGTTTTTT
d_gene: .; abundance: .; v_gene: TRBV19; j_gene: TRBJ1-1; CDR3aa: CASSIAGAAGTEAFF; CDR3nt: TGTGCCAGTAGTATTGCGGGGGCTGCCGGCACTGAAGCTTTCTTT
d_gene: .; abundance: .; v_gene: TRBV28; j_gene: TRBJ2-7; CDR3aa: CASSTPGALSYEQYF; CDR3nt: TGTGCCAGCAGTACCCCCGGGGCCCTCTCCTACGAGCAGTACTTC
d_gene: TRBD1; abundance: .; v_gene: TRBV15; j_gene: TRBJ1-2; CDR3aa: CATSRDWTGDGYTF; CDR3nt: TGTGCCACCAGCAGAGACTGGACAGGGGATGGCTACACCTTC
d_gene: .; abundance: .; v_gene: TRBV4-1; j_gene: TRBJ1-1; CDR3aa: CASSQEGRPGRTEAFF; CDR3nt: TGCGCCAGCAGCCAAGAGGGGAGACCAGGGAGGACTGAAGCTTTCTTT
d_gene: .; abundance: .; v_gene: TRBV19; j_gene: TRBJ1-5; CDR3aa: CASSADRSNQPQHF; CDR3nt: TGTGCCAGTAGTGCCGACAGGTCGAATCAGCCCCAGCATTTT
d_gene: .; abundance: .; v_gene: TRBV30; j_gene: TRBJ2-4; CDR3aa: CAWTVAKNIQYF; CDR3nt: TGTGCCTGGACAGTAGCCAAAAACATTCAGTACTTC
d_gene: TRBD2; abundance: .; v_gene: TRBV4-3; j_gene: TRBJ2-2; CDR3aa: CASSQALGTSNTGELFF; CDR3nt: TGCGCCAGCAGCCAAGCGTTAGGGACTAGCAACACCGGGGAGCTGTTTTTT
d_gene: .; abundance: .; v_gene: TRBV5-1; j_gene: TRBJ2-1; CDR3aa: CASSLVLVGNEQFF; CDR3nt: TGCGCCAGCAGCTTGGTTCTAGTGGGAAATGAGCAGTTCTTC
d_gene: .; abundance: .; v_gene: TRBV6-5; j_gene: TRBJ1-5; CDR3aa: CASSADWGQPQHF; CDR3nt: TGTGCCAGCAGCGCCGATTGGGGACAGCCCCAGCATTTT
d_gene: TRBD1; abundance: .; v_gene: TRBV30; j_gene: TRBJ2-3; CDR3aa: CAWNRQGQRDTQYF; CDR3nt: TGTGCCTGGAACCGACAGGGCCAGAGAGATACGCAGTATTTT
d_gene: TRBD2; abundance: .; v_gene: TRBV5-4; j_gene: TRBJ2-7; CDR3aa: CASSHKFGTSGSYEQYF; CDR3nt: TGTGCCAGCAGCCATAAGTTTGGGACTAGCGGCTCCTACGAGCAGTACTTC
d_gene: .; abundance: .; v_gene: TRBV28; j_gene: TRBJ1-5; CDR3aa: CASNPGGGRGPQHF; CDR3nt: TGTGCCAGCAACCCTGGGGGGGGGCGCGGGCCCCAGCATTTT
d_gene: .; abundance: .; v_gene: TRBV15; j_gene: TRBJ1-2; CDR3aa: CATSREFQGAHGYTF; CDR3nt: TGTGCCACCAGCAGAGAGTTTCAGGGCGCCCATGGCTACACCTTC
d_gene: .; abundance: .; v_gene: TRBV20-1; j_gene: TRBJ2-5; CDR3aa: CSALTQETQYF; CDR3nt: TGCAGTGCTCTGACCCAAGAGACCCAGTACTTC
d_gene: TRBD2; abundance: .; v_gene: TRBV27; j_gene: TRBJ2-2; CDR3aa: CASSLVGRATGELFF; CDR3nt: TGTGCCAGCAGTTTGGTCGGGAGGGCCACCGGGGAGCTGTTTTTT
d_gene: .; abundance: .; v_gene: TRBV19; j_gene: TRBJ2-7; CDR3aa: CASSIDRDSYEQYF; CDR3nt: TGTGCCAGTAGTATTGACAGAGACTCCTACGAGCAGTACTTC
d_gene: .; abundance: .; v_gene: TRBV28; j_gene: TRBJ2-7; CDR3aa: CASSRDGGAPYEQYF; CDR3nt: TGTGCCAGCAGCCGTGACGGGGGCGCCCCCTACGAGCAGTACTTC
d_gene: TRBD1; abundance: .; v_gene: TRBV28; j_gene: TRBJ1-4; CDR3aa: CASTRTGYNEKLFF; CDR3nt: TGTGCCAGCACACGGACAGGGTATAATGAAAAACTGTTTTTT
d_gene: TRBD2; abundance: .; v_gene: TRBV6-5; j_gene: TRBJ2-3; CDR3aa: CASSSSGSTYF; CDR3nt: TGTGCCAGCAGTTCTAGCGGGAGTACGTATTTT
d_gene: .; abundance: .; v_gene: TRBV28; j_gene: TRBJ2-1; CDR3aa: CASSLRAVEQFF; CDR3nt: TGTGCCAGCAGTTTAAGAGCCGTGGAGCAGTTCTTC
d_gene: .; abundance: .; v_gene: TRBV5-4; j_gene: TRBJ1-1; CDR3aa: CASSRDGQKNTEAFF; CDR3nt: TGTGCCAGCAGCCGGGACGGGCAAAAGAACACTGAAGCTTTCTTT
d_gene: TRBD1; abundance: few; v_gene: TRBV15; j_gene: TRBJ1-1; CDR3aa: CATSSGTESEAFF; CDR3nt: TGTGCCACCAGCAGCGGGACAGAGAGTGAAGCTTTCTTT
d_gene: .; abundance: .; v_gene: TRBV11-3; j_gene: TRBJ2-5; CDR3aa: CASSLGGRSGETQYF; CDR3nt: TGTGCCAGCAGCTTAGGTGGCCGGTCCGGGGAGACCCAGTACTTC
d_gene: TRBD1; abundance: once; v_gene: TRBV11-2; j_gene: TRBJ2-7; CDR3aa: CASSLTGQGRYEQYF; CDR3nt: TGTGCCAGCAGCTTGACGGGACAGGGACGCTACGAGCAGTACTTC
d_gene: .; abundance: .; v_gene: TRBV30; j_gene: TRBJ2-1; CDR3aa: CAWSSGDNGRFF; CDR3nt: TGTGCCTGGAGTTCGGGGGATAATGGACGGTTCTTC
d_gene: .; abundance: .; v_gene: TRBV5-4; j_gene: TRBJ1-2; CDR3aa: CASSYDGNYGYTF; CDR3nt: TGTGCCAGCAGCTATGACGGAAACTATGGCTACACCTTC
d_gene: TRBD1; abundance: .; v_gene: TRBV23-1; j_gene: TRBJ2-7; CDR3aa: CASSRDRGLPYEQYF; CDR3nt: TGCGCCAGCAGCCGGGACAGGGGGCTACCCTACGAGCAGTACTTC
d_gene: .; abundance: .; v_gene: TRBV9; j_gene: TRBJ2-7; CDR3aa: CASSVGSRFTYEQYF; CDR3nt: TGTGCCAGCAGCGTAGGGAGTCGTTTTACCTACGAGCAGTACTTC
d_gene: TRBD1; abundance: .; v_gene: TRBV5-1; j_gene: TRBJ1-5; CDR3aa: CASSTGQGNQPQHF; CDR3nt: TGCGCCAGCAGCACGGGACAGGGGAATCAGCCCCAGCATTTT
d_gene: .; abundance: few; v_gene: TRBV14; j_gene: TRBJ1-1; CDR3aa: CASSQATGRRTEAFF; CDR3nt: TGTGCCAGCAGCCAAGCGACGGGGAGGAGGACTGAAGCTTTCTTT
d_gene: TRBD2; abundance: .; v_gene: TRBV5-4; j_gene: TRBJ2-5; CDR3aa: CASSSRVAGRETQYF; CDR3nt: TGTGCCAGCAGTTCCCGGGTCGCCGGGAGGGAGACCCAGTACTTC
d_gene: TRBD1; abundance: once; v_gene: TRBV9; j_gene: TRBJ1-5; CDR3aa: CASSVGQGGQPQHF; CDR3nt: TGTGCCAGCAGCGTAGGACAGGGCGGTCAGCCCCAGCATTTT
d_gene: .; abundance: .; v_gene: TRBV5-1; j_gene: TRBJ2-1; CDR3aa: CASSLPLGNNEQFF; CDR3nt: TGCGCCAGCAGCTTGCCGCTCGGGAACAATGAGCAGTTCTTC
d_gene: TRBD1; abundance: .; v_gene: TRBV28; j_gene: TRBJ2-5; CDR3aa: CASSLRGQKETQYF; CDR3nt: TGTGCCAGCAGTTTGAGGGGACAGAAAGAGACCCAGTACTTC
d_gene: TRBD1; abundance: .; v_gene: TRBV18; j_gene: TRBJ1-2; CDR3aa: CASSPEGTGGYTF; CDR3nt: TGTGCCAGCTCACCAGAGGGGACAGGAGGCTACACCTTC
d_gene: TRBD2; abundance: .; v_gene: TRBV10-3; j_gene: TRBJ2-7; CDR3aa: CAISAGTSGSHEQYF; CDR3nt: TGTGCCATCAGCGCTGGGACTAGCGGGAGCCACGAGCAGTACTTC